Following are 3 T cell receptor beta chains from one sample sequenced in a study of sequential checkpoint blockade in melanoma (dated 2019 in TCRdb). The library came from the immunoSEQ multiplex PCR assay. The table comes from immuneACCESS by way of TCRdb, which keeps in-frame sequences with V and J called. Part of the clones is missing from these tables; in studies checked, under half for an unresolved V gene and the rest for unknown reasons. This sample lists 25,000 to 35,000 clones; 77% were detected once. About a fifth of the sample is taken by the ten largest. Read against the paper, the sample's treatment or condition label means: randomized to nivolumab then ipilimumab (arm A) or the reverse (arm B). The specimen comprised CD8+ T cells sorted from blood (inferred from file names), sampled from a patient given nivolumab and ipilimumab in sequence. Receptors originate from a human donor with melanoma.

The rearrangement uses TRBV5-4 and TRBJ2-1; 13 nucleotides agree with TRBD2. V gave up 6 bases and J gave up 9 bases; unmatched junction bases: 12. The CDR3 has 16 residues. Germline V lookup: CDR1 SGHNT, CDR2 YYREEE (reference sequence). CDR3 in DNA: TGTGCCAGCAACCACTTGGGGACTAGCGGGATTAGTGAGCAGTTCTTC. Amino acids: CASNHLGTSGISEQFF.

V is TRBV4-1 and J is TRBJ2-1, with D perhaps matching TRBD2 (6 bases). V was clipped by 4 bases and J by 10 bases, with 14 bases between them. From germline, CDR1 is MGHRA and CDR2 YSYEKL. There are 13 residues in the CDR3. CDR3 coding DNA: TGCGCCAGCAGCCCCCCCCCGGGAGCGGAGCAGTTCTTC. Protein product: CASSPPPGAEQFF.

The chain couples TRBV5-1 to TRBJ2-5; 10 nucleotides agree with TRBD1. The CDR3 contains 15 residues. Per germline, CDR1 SGHRS and CDR2 YFSETQ. V shed 3 bases, J shed 5 bases, and the junction held 7 bases outside the gene matches. CDR3 bases: TGCGCCAGCAGCTCGGGGACAGGGGTCGTGGAGACCCAGTACTTC. Translated: CASSSGTGVVETQYF.